The sequence of this T cell receptor beta chain was determined in a study of beta chain features in type 1 diabetes. Trimming took 6 bases from V and 8 from J, leaving 14 bases between them. In germline, CDR1 is SGHTA, CDR2 FQGNSA. The CDR3 sequence is 14 residues long. The whole isolated RNA underwent reverse transcription, so sequencing captured expressed TCRB transcripts. The data were produced by immunoSEQ multiplex PCR, yet TCRdb's version contains in-frame clones alone and is incomplete. The repertoire holds 600,000 to 700,000 clones, 12% seen once, with 0.095% to 0.15% in the top ten. This clone was counted between two and nine times. Its cognate antigen is unknown. Overall study findings and caveats: Within each of all four CD4+ subsets, Type 1 diabetes patients had TCRB CDR3s that were moderately but significantly shorter.

The source of this sequence is a man younger than 40 with type 1 diabetes. The rearrangement uses TRBV7-2 and TRBJ1-6; D is unclear. Sequencing was carried out using naive CD4+ T cells from blood. The CDR3 loop reads CASSSGLGDSPLHF. As DNA, the CDR3 is TGTGCCAGCAGTTCCGGGCTCGGGGATTCACCCCTCCACTTT.